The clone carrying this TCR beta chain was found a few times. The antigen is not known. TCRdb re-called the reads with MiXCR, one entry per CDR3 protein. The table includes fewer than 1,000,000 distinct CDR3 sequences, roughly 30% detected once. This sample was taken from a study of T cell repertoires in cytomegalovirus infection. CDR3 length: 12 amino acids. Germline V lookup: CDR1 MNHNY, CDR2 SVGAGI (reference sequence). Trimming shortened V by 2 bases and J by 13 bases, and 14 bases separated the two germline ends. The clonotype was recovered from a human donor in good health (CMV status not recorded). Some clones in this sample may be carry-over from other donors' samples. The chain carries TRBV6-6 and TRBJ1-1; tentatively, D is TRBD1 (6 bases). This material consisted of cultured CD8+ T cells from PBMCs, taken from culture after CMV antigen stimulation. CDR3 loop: CASSYGRGEGFF. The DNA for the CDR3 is TGTGCCAGCAGTTACGGCAGGGGTGAGGGTTTCTTT.